This T cell receptor beta chain is drawn from a study of T-cell memory formation after mild COVID-19. TCRdb reprocessed the 5' RACE reads with MiXCR, giving one entry per CDR3 protein. The data hold fewer than 350,000 distinct CDR3 sequences, with more than 15% observed a single time. V dropped 2 bases and J dropped 8; count of bases not matched to a gene: 2. The CDR3 loop spans 13 amino acids. CDR1 is SGHTA and CDR2 is FQGTGA in the germline V gene. Sequenced material: PBMCs or a T cell subset sorted from them (not recorded which). The sequence came from a man aged 18-30 years who had mild COVID-19 (a few samples of this study predate the infection). Cell type and time point are not known. The chain has TRBV7-3 and TRBJ2-4; TRBD2 matches at 8 bases. This CDR3 is CASSLGRGDIQYF. CDR3 nucleotide sequence: TGTGCCAGCAGCTTAGGGCGGGGGGACATTCAGTACTTC.